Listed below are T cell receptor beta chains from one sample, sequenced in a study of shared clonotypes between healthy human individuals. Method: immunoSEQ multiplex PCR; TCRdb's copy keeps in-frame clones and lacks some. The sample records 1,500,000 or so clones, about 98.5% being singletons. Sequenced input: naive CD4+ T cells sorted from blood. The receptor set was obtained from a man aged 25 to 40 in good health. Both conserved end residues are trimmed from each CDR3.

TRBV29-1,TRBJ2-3,SVGGRDGTDTQY
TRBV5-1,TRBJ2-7,ASSGQSGVDYAQY
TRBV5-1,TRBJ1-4,ASSLGRDRGRANEKLF
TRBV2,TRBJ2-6,ASNTGTSGGANVLT
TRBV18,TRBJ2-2,ASSPLIRALGGGELF
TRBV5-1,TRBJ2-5,ASSLQPGLGLQETQY
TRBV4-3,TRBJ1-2,ASSQVASNYGYT
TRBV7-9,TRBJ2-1,ASSRYGDRAGGDNEQF
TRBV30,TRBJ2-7,AWSRHSGLAGDEQY
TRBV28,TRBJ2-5,RPGPWMGTQY
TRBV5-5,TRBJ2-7,ASSFRGQTAYEQY
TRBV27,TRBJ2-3,ASSSLGGSGRVADTQY
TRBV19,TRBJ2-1,ASSIPTLQGWYNEQF
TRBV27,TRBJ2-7,ASSFLRRAGRVHEQY
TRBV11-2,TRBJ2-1,ASSFTGVDEQF
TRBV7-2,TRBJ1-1,ASSLYPVGLDTEAF
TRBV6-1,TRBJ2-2,ASSEGLRRTGELF
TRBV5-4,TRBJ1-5,ASSQGPSGQPQH
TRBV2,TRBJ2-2,ASSPDSLAGGYTGELF
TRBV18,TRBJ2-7,ASSPPLARGGSEQY
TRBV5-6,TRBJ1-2,ASSPTGVGYGYT
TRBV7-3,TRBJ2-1,ASSPTGSYNEQF
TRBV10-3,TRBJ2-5,AITGQVGETQY
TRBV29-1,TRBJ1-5,SVEEDRGQPQH